This T cell receptor (beta chain) stems from a study of CD8+ T cells in alopecia areata. Study at large: The percentage of affected scalp area served as the score of severity for treated patients.

V shed 3 bases and J shed 1 base, with 10 bases lying between them. The CDR3 has 14 residues. CDR1 SGHDT and CDR2 YYEEEE come from the germline V gene. Treatment in this sample: oral pan-JAK inhibitor, 5-10 mg twice daily. Reverse transcribed after extraction, RNA yielded cDNA as the sequencing template. Repertoires were generated with immunoSEQ multiplex PCR, while TCRdb's copy carries only in-frame clones and drops some. The sample carries under 350,000 clones, about 62% recorded once. To note about this clone: Its antigen is as yet unknown.

Study-wide results and limits: Many expanded lesional clones stayed in scalp and blood while on tofacitinib.

The gene calls are TRBV5-6 and TRBJ1-1, with D possibly TRBD1 on 6 matching bases. The material was CD4+ T cells sorted from blood, obtained at week 24, from a patient treated with tofacitinib. The clonotype comes from a human donor with alopecia areata. CDR3 region: CASSSWDKNTEAFF. In DNA form, the CDR3 reads TGTGCCAGCAGCTCCTGGGACAAGAACACTGAAGCTTTCTTT.